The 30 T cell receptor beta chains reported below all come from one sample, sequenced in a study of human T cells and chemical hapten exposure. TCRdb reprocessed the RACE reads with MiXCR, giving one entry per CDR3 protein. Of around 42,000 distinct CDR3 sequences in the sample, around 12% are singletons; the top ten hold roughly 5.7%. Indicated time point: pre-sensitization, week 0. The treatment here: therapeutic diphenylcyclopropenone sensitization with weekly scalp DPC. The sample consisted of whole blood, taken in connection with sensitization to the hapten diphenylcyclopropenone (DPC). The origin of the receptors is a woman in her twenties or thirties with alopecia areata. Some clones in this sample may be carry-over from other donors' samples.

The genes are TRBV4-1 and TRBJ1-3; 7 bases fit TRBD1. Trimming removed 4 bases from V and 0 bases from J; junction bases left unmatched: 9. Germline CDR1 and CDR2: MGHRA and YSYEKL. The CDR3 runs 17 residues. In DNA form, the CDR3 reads TGCGCCAGCAGCCGAGCCGTTCGACAGGGCTCTGGAAACACCATATATTTT. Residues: CASSRAVRQGSGNTIYF.

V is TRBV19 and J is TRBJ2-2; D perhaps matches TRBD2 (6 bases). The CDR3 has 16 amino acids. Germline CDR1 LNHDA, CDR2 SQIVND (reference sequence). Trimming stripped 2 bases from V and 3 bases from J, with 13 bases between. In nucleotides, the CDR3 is TGTGCCAGTAGTATATTGGGCCGCGGGGACACCGGGGAGCTGTTTTTT. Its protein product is CASSILGRGDTGELFF. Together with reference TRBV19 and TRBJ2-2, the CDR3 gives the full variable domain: DGGITQSPKYLFRKEGQNVTLSCEQNLNHDAMYWYRQDPGQGLRLIYYSQIVNDFQKGDIAEGYSVSREKKESFPLTVTSAQKNPTAFYLCASSILGRGDTGELFFGEGSRLTVL.

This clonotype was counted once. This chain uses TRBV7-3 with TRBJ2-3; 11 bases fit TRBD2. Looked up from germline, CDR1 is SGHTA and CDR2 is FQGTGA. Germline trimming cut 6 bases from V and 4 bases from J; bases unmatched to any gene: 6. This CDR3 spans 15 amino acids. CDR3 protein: CASRGTSGSSDTQYF. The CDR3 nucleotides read TGTGCCAGCAGGGGTACTAGCGGGAGCTCAGATACGCAGTATTTT.

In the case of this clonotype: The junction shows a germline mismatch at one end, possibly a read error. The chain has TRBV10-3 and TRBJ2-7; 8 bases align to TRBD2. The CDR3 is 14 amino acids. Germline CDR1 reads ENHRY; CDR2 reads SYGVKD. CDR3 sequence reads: CAISMGLESSEQYF. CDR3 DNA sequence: TGTGCCATCAGTATGGGACTAGAGTCCTCCGAGCAGTACTTC.

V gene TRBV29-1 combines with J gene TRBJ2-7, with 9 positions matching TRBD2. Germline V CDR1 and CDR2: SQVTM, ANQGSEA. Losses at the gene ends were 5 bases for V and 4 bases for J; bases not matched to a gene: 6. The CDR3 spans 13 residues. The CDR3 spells CSVFSGSKYEQYF. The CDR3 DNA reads TGCAGCGTTTTTAGCGGGAGTAAATACGAGCAGTACTTC.

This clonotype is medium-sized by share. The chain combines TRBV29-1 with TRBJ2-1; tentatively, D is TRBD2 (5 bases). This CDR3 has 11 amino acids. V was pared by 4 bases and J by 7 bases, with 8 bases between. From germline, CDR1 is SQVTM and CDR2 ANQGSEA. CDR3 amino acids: CSVAEANEQFF. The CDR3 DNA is TGCAGCGTTGCGGAGGCGAATGAGCAGTTCTTC.

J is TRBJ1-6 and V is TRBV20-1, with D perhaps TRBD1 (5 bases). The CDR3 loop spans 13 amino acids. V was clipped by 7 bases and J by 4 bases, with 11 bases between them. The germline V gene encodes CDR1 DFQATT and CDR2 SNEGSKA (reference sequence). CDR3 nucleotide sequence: TGCAGTGGGGGGACTGGGTATAATTCACCCCTCCACTTT. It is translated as CSGGTGYNSPLHF.

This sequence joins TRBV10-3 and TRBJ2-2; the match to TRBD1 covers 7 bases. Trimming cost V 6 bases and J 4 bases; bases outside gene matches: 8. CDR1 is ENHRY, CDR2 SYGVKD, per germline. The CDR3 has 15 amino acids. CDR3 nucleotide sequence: TGTGCCATCAGGGAAGACAGGGCGGTCACCGGGGAGCTGTTTTTT. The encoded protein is CAIREDRAVTGELFF.

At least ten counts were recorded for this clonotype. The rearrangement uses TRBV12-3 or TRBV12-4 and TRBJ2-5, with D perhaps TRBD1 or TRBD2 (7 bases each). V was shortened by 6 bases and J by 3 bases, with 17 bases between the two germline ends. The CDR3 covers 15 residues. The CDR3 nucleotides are TGTGCCAGCAGATCTCAGGGGGGAGGGGAAGAGACCCAGTACTTC. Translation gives CASRSQGGGEETQYF.

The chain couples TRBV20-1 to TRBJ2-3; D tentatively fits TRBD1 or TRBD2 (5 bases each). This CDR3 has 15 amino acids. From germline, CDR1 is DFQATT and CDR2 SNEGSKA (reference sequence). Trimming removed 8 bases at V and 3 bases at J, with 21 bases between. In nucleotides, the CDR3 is TGCAGTCAAAGAGGGTTTGGGACGCAAACAGATACGCAGTATTTT. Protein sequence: CSQRGFGTQTDTQYF.

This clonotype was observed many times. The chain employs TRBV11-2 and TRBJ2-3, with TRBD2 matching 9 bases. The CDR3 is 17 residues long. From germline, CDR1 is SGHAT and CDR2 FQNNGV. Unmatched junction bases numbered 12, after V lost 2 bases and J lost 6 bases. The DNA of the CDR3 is TGTGCCAGCAGCTTACGGTCCCTAGCGGGAAATCTGGATACGCAGTATTTT. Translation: CASSLRSLAGNLDTQYF.

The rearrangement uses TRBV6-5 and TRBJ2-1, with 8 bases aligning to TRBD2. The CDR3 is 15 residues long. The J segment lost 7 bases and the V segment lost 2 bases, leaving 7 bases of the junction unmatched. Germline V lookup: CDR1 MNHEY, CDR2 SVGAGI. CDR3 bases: TGTGCCAGCAGTTACGAACTAGGCGGGGGGAATGAGCAGTTCTTC. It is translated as CASSYELGGGNEQFF.

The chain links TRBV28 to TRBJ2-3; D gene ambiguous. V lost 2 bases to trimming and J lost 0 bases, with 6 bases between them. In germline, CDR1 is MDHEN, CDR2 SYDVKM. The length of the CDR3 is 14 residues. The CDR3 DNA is TGTGCCAGCAGTTTACACACTAGCACAGATACGCAGTATTTT. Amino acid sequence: CASSLHTSTDTQYF.

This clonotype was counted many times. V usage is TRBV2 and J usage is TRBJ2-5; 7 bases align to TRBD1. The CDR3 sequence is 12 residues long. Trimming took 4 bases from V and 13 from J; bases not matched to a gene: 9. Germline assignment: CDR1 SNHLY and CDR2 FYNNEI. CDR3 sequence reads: CASSADVGQRYF. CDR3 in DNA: TGTGCCAGCAGTGCAGACGTGGGACAGAGGTACTTC.

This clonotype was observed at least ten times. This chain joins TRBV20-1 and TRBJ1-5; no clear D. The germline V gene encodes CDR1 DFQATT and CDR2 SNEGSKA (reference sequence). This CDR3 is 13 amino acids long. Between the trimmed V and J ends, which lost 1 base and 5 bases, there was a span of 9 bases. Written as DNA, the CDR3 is TGCAGTGCTAGAGTTATGCGCGATCAGCCCCAGCATTTT. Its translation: CSARVMRDQPQHF.

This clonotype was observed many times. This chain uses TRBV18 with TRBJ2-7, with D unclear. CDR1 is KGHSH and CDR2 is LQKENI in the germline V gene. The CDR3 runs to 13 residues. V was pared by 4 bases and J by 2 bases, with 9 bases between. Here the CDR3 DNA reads TGTGCCAGCTCACTCAGAGTGGCCTACGAGCAGTACTTC. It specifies CASSLRVAYEQYF.

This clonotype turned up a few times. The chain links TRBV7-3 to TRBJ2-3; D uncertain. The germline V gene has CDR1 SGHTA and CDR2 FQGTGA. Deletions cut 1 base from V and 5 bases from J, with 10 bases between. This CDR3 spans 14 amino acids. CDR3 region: CASSLRDFGDTQYF. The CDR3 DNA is TGTGCCAGCAGCTTAAGAGACTTTGGAGATACGCAGTATTTT.

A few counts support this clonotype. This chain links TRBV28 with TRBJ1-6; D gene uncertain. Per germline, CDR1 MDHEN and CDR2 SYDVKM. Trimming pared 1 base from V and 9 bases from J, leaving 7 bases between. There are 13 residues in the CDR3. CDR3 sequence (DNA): TGTGCCAGCAGTTTATTTAGCGGTTCACCCCTCCACTTT. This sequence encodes CASSLFSGSPLHF.

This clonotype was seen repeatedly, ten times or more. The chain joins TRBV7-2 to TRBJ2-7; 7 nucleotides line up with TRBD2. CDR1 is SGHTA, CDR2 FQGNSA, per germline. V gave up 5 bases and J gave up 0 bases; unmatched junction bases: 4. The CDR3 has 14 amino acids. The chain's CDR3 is CASSQRTSSYEQYF. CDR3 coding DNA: TGTGCCAGCAGCCAGAGGACTAGCTCCTACGAGCAGTACTTC.

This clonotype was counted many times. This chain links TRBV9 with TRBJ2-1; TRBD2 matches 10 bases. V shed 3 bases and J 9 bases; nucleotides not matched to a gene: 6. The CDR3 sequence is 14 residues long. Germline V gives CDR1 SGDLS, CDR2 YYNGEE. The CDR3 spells CASSASGSSSEQFF. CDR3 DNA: TGTGCCAGCAGCGCTAGCGGGAGTTCAAGTGAGCAGTTCTTC.

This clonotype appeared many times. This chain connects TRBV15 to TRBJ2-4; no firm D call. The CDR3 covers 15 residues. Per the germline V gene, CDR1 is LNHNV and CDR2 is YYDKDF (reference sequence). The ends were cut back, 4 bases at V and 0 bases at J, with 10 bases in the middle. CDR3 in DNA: TGTGCCACCAGCACCAAAAGGGTAGCCAAAAACATTCAGTACTTC. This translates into CATSTKRVAKNIQYF.

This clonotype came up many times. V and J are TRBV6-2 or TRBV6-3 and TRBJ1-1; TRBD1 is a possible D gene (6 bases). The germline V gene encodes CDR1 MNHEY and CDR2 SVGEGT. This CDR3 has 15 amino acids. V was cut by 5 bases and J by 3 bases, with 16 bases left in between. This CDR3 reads CASSTPRTGYTEAFF. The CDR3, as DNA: TGTGCCAGCAGTACCCCCCGAACAGGGTACACTGAAGCTTTCTTT.

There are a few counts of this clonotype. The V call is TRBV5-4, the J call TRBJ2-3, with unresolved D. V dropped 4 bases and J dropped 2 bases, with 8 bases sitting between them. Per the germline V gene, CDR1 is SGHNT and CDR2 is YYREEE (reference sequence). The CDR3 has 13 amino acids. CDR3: CASSPVVTDTQYF. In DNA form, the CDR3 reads TGTGCCAGCAGCCCCGTCGTCACAGATACGCAGTATTTT.

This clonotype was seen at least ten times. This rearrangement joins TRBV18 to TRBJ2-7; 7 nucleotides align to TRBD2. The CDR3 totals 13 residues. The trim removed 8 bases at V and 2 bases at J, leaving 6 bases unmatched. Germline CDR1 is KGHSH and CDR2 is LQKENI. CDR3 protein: CASQPSGTYEQYF. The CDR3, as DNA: TGTGCCAGCCAACCGAGCGGGACCTACGAGCAGTACTTC.

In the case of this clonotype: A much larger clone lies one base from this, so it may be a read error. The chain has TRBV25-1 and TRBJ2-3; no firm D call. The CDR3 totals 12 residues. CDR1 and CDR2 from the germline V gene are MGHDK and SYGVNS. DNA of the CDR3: TGTGCCAGCAGCCGCGGCACAGATACGCTGTATTTT. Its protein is CASSRGTDTLYF.

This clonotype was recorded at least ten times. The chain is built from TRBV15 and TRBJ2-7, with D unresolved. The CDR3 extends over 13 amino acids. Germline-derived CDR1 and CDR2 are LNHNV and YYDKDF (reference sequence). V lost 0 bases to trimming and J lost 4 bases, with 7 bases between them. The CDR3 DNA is TGTGCCACCAGCAGAGAACCTAGGTACGAGCAGTACTTC. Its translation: CATSREPRYEQYF.

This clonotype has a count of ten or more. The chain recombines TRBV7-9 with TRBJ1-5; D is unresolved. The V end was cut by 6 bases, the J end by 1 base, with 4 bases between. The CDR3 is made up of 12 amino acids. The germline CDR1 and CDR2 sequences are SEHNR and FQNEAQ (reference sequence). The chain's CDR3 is CASSESNQPQHF. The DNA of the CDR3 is TGTGCCAGCAGTGAGAGCAATCAGCCCCAGCATTTT.

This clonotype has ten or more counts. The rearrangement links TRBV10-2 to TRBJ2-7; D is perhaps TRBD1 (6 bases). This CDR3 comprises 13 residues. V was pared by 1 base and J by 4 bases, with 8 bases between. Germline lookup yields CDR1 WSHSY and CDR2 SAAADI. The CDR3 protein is CASSEFQGYEQYF. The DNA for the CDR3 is TGCGCCAGCAGTGAGTTCCAGGGGTACGAGCAGTACTTC.

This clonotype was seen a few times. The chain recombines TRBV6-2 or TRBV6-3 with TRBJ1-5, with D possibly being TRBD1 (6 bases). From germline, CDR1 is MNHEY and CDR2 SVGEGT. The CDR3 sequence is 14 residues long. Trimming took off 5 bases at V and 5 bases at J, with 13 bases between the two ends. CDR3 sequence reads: CASSPQGSHQPQHF. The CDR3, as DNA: TGTGCCAGCAGTCCACAGGGCTCTCATCAGCCCCAGCATTTT.

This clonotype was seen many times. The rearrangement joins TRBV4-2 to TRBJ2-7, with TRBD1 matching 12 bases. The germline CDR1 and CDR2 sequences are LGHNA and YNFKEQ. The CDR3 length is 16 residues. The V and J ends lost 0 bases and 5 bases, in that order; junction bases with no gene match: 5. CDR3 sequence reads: CASSQELRDRGHEQYF. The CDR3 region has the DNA TGTGCCAGCAGCCAAGAGCTACGGGACAGGGGGCACGAGCAGTACTTC.